This T cell receptor (beta chain) was retrieved from a study of blood T cell repertoires in COVID-19 (dated by TCRdb to about 2020). Context from the whole study: The collaborator samples originated in the United States, Italy and Spain and spanned the acute and convalescent phases of COVID-19. The samples were drawn from the first 160 participants of the ongoing ImmuneRACE study and from 1,200 or so subjects provided by 6 global collaborators. The material from the prospective study consisted of cDNA or gDNA derived from T cells, B-cell-depleted T cells, or PBMCs. The sample metadata nearly always contained a de-identified subject ID, COVID-19 status, age in years and sex. Where available, HLA class I and class II types were taken from metadata supplied by the sample provider and were not determined by assay-based typing. Subjects who had been exposed to COVID-19, were actively infected with it, or had recovered from it provided the deeply sampled blood TCRbeta repertoires that made up the dataset. The repertoires were released in a freely available public database intended as a resource for research on the immune response to SARS-CoV-2.

On this clone: The antigen this receptor binds is unknown. The record has no base qualities; no much larger clone is one base away.

Whole blood was collected in K2EDTA tubes by collaborating institutions according to the institutions' own protocols. For TCRbeta analysis, collaborators shipped samples as frozen whole blood, isolated PBMCs, or DNA extracted from either of those sample types. The immunoSEQ Assay, a bias-controlled multiplex PCR, was used to amplify TCRbeta CDR3 regions from genomic DNA. The published analysis was carried out like this. The number of nucleated cells in each sample was estimated by amplification of reference gene primers within the assay. To quantify the absolute abundance of each unique TCRbeta CDR3 rearrangement, sequence reads were collapsed and filtered. For each sample, productive Simpson clonality was calculated by taking the square root of Simpson's diversity index across productive rearrangements. TCRdb mirrors the immuneACCESS table, restricted to in-frame sequences. Some clones are absent from its copies; in checked studies, under half trace to an unresolved V gene, and the reason for the others is unknown. V and J calls and clone size are those listed in that table; D and trimming were worked out from the DNA. For this sample there are around 95,000 clones; about nine tenths appear just once. Clones ranked in the top ten supply about 5.2% of the sample.

What the research found in general, with its limitations: The amount of clinical and demographic metadata varied by source and participant and was provided uncurated.

V is pared back by 4 bases and J by 6 bases, with 8 bases lying between the germline termini. The germline V gene yields ENHRY for CDR1 and SYGVKD for CDR2. The CDR3 goes from the cysteine to the phenylalanine over 12 residues. Kept here is only the CDR3 DNA, which spans 36 bases and is read in frame from base 1. Sequenced input: peripheral blood. The chain joins TRBV10-3 to TRBJ2-3; the D gene is unclear. The source is a man between 45 and 60 years old with acute or convalescent COVID-19. The bases read TGTGCCATCAGTGTTAGTTTCGATACGCAGTATTTT. This sequence encodes CAISVSFDTQYF.